The rows below give T cell receptor beta chains drawn from one sample of a study of tumor-infiltrating lymphocytes in oesophageal squamous cell carcinoma. TCRdb analysed the PCR reads with MiXCR anew, one entry per CDR3 protein. The sample contains 15,000 to 20,000 distinct CDR3 sequences, 40% to 50% of which appear only once. Material for sequencing was esophageal tumor tissue. These receptors all come from a male donor with esophageal squamous cell carcinoma. The CDR3 runs from the conserved cysteine through the conserved F or W. Each record gives: J gene, clone size, V gene, D gene, CDR3 DNA, CDR3 protein. D genes are given only for firm matches. Part of the rows lack a size; the others show once, few, many or a class for expanded clones.

j_call: TRBJ2-5
clone_size: NA
v_call: TRBV12-3/TRBV12-4
d_call: TRBD2
cdr3_nt: TGTGCCAGCAGCCAGACTAGCGGGAGGGCCAGTGAGCAGTACTTC
cdr3_aa: CASSQTSGRASEQYF

j_call: TRBJ2-1
clone_size: medium-sized
v_call: TRBV6-1
d_call: NA
cdr3_nt: TGTGCCAGCAAACCAGTGGGGGAAAACAATGAGCAGTTCTTC
cdr3_aa: CASKPVGENNEQFF

j_call: TRBJ1-6
clone_size: many
v_call: TRBV14
d_call: NA
cdr3_nt: TGTGCCAGCCGGGCCGTCGATAATTCACCCCTCCACTTT
cdr3_aa: CASRAVDNSPLHF

j_call: TRBJ2-3
clone_size: NA
v_call: TRBV6-2/TRBV6-3
d_call: NA
cdr3_nt: TGTGCCAGCAGCGCGAGGGGGACAACATACAATGAGCAGTTCTTT
cdr3_aa: CASSARGTTYNEQFF

j_call: TRBJ1-1
clone_size: many
v_call: TRBV11-2
d_call: NA
cdr3_nt: TGTGCCAGCTTGGGGGGGTGGCACACTGAAGCTTTCTTT
cdr3_aa: CASLGGWHTEAFF

j_call: TRBJ2-5
clone_size: NA
v_call: TRBV7-9
d_call: TRBD1
cdr3_nt: TGTGCCAGCAGCTTAGGGGGACAGGGGACCCAGTACTTC
cdr3_aa: CASSLGGQGTQYF

j_call: TRBJ1-3
clone_size: many
v_call: TRBV7-6
d_call: NA
cdr3_nt: TGTGCCAGCAGCTTATCTACGACTGGAAACACCATATATTTT
cdr3_aa: CASSLSTTGNTIYF

j_call: TRBJ2-2
clone_size: once
v_call: TRBV12-3/TRBV12-4
d_call: TRBD1
cdr3_nt: TGTGCCAGCAGTCGACCGGGACAGGGGACCGGGGAGCTGTTTTTT
cdr3_aa: CASSRPGQGTGELFF

j_call: TRBJ1-5
clone_size: few
v_call: TRBV5-6
d_call: NA
cdr3_nt: TGTGCCAGCAGCTTGTGGCAGGGTATTCAGCCCCAGCATTTT
cdr3_aa: CASSLWQGIQPQHF

j_call: TRBJ2-3
clone_size: few
v_call: TRBV5-4
d_call: NA
cdr3_nt: TGTGCCAGCAGCTTTTACCAGGGGAGCACAGATACGCAGTATTTT
cdr3_aa: CASSFYQGSTDTQYF

j_call: TRBJ2-3
clone_size: few
v_call: TRBV28
d_call: NA
cdr3_nt: TGTGCCAGCAGTTTCCAGACAGCCCACACAGATACGCAGTATTTT
cdr3_aa: CASSFQTAHTDTQYF

j_call: TRBJ2-4
clone_size: many
v_call: TRBV20-1
d_call: NA
cdr3_nt: TGCAGTGCGAGTGCGGGTGGGGGCCTTCAGTACTTC
cdr3_aa: CSASAGGGLQYF

j_call: TRBJ2-1
clone_size: many
v_call: TRBV7-3
d_call: NA
cdr3_nt: TGTGCCAGCAGCTTAGGGGGGTGGGGTGAGCAGTTCTTC
cdr3_aa: CASSLGGWGEQFF

j_call: TRBJ2-3
clone_size: medium-sized
v_call: TRBV7-2
d_call: NA
cdr3_nt: TGTGCCAGCAGCTTGGGGACGGCAGATACGCAGTATTTT
cdr3_aa: CASSLGTADTQYF

j_call: TRBJ2-7
clone_size: NA
v_call: TRBV7-2
d_call: NA
cdr3_nt: TGTGCCAGCAGCTCCGGACTTTCTGGGGACGAGCAGTACTTC
cdr3_aa: CASSSGLSGDEQYF

j_call: TRBJ2-1
clone_size: many
v_call: TRBV5-4
d_call: NA
cdr3_nt: TGTGCCAGCAGCTGGCCCCCAGGGGCGGGCAATGAGCAGTTCTTC
cdr3_aa: CASSWPPGAGNEQFF

j_call: TRBJ1-6
clone_size: NA
v_call: TRBV7-2
d_call: TRBD1
cdr3_nt: TGTGCCAGCAGCTTAGTGGTGGGACAGGGTCGGGACAATGAGCAGTTCTTT
cdr3_aa: CASSLVVGQGRDNEQFF

j_call: TRBJ2-1
clone_size: NA
v_call: TRBV7-3
d_call: TRBD2
cdr3_nt: TGTGCCAGCAGCCTGGGACTAGCGGGAGCGGGTGAGCAGTTCTTC
cdr3_aa: CASSLGLAGAGEQFF

j_call: TRBJ2-3
clone_size: many
v_call: TRBV11-1
d_call: TRBD2
cdr3_nt: TGTGCCAGCAGCTTGGTCTCTAGCGGGGGAAGCACGAATACGCAGTATTTT
cdr3_aa: CASSLVSSGGSTNTQYF

j_call: TRBJ2-7
clone_size: once
v_call: TRBV6-5
d_call: TRBD1
cdr3_nt: TGTGCCAGCACCCGGACAGGGGGCGACGAGCAGTACTTC
cdr3_aa: CASTRTGGDEQYF

j_call: TRBJ2-7
clone_size: NA
v_call: TRBV4-1
d_call: NA
cdr3_nt: TGCGCCAGCAGCCCGGACAGCTACGAGCAGTACTTC
cdr3_aa: CASSPDSYEQYF

j_call: TRBJ2-7
clone_size: NA
v_call: TRBV7-2
d_call: NA
cdr3_nt: TGTGCCAGCAGCTTAGTCGCGGTGGGGGCCTACGAGCAGTACTTC
cdr3_aa: CASSLVAVGAYEQYF

j_call: TRBJ1-1
clone_size: many
v_call: TRBV7-3
d_call: NA
cdr3_nt: TGTGCCAGCAGCCCCGGCGGGTTGGGACTTTTGAACACTGAAGCTTTCTTT
cdr3_aa: CASSPGGLGLLNTEAFF

j_call: TRBJ2-3
clone_size: NA
v_call: TRBV7-8
d_call: NA
cdr3_nt: TGTGCCAGCAGCTTAGGACCCGCCGGAGGCACAGATACGCAGTATTTT
cdr3_aa: CASSLGPAGGTDTQYF

j_call: TRBJ1-1
clone_size: NA
v_call: TRBV3-1
d_call: NA
cdr3_nt: TGTGCCAGCAGCCCGCGGGCGAACACTGAAGCTTTCTTT
cdr3_aa: CASSPRANTEAFF

j_call: TRBJ1-2
clone_size: many
v_call: TRBV7-2
d_call: NA
cdr3_nt: TGTGCCAGCAGCGTCGGGCAGATAACGGACTATGGCTACACCTTC
cdr3_aa: CASSVGQITDYGYTF

j_call: TRBJ1-6
clone_size: many
v_call: TRBV5-5
d_call: TRBD1
cdr3_nt: TGTGCCAGCTCAGAGGACAGGCAAAATTCACCCCTCCACTTT
cdr3_aa: CASSEDRQNSPLHF

j_call: TRBJ2-2
clone_size: NA
v_call: TRBV6-2/TRBV6-3
d_call: TRBD2
cdr3_nt: TGTGCCAGCAGTGTGGTGGGAGGGTTTAACACCGGGGAGCTGTTTTTT
cdr3_aa: CASSVVGGFNTGELFF